This entry lists 32 T cell receptor beta chains sequenced from one sample in a study of cytomegalovirus exposure and HLA in healthy donors. The PCR used 60 Vbeta and 13 Jbeta primers. Assay: immunoSEQ multiplex PCR; the TCRdb copy retains only in-frame clones and omits some. This sample yields 150,000 to 200,000 clones, of which 70% to 90% are seen a single time; 1.5% to 2% belongs to the top ten. Specimen: PBMCs. These receptors originate from a woman aged 18-29 years in good health and CMV-seronegative.

This chain links TRBV23-1 with TRBJ1-5; D remains ambiguous. Being an ORF, TRBV23-1 has a function that is uncertain. Deletions cut 7 bases from V and 4 bases from J, with 8 bases between. CDR3 length: 12 residues. The CDR3, as DNA: TGCGCCAGCAAGGGAGGGAATCAGCCCCAGCATTTT. Amino acid sequence: CASKGGNQPQHF.

The J gene is TRBJ2-6, the V gene TRBV30, with D tentatively TRBD1 (5 bases). Germline V gene lookup returns CDR1 GTSNPN and CDR2 SVGIG (reference sequence). Trimming stripped 4 bases from V and 0 bases from J, with 7 bases between. The CDR3 sequence is 14 residues long. CDR3 sequence: CAWTRVSGANVLTF. CDR3 sequence (DNA): TGTGCCTGGACCAGGGTCTCTGGGGCCAACGTCCTGACTTTC.

The chain combines TRBV7-3 with TRBJ2-3; 12 bases are a match to TRBD2. V shed 4 bases, J shed 2 bases, and the junction held 10 bases outside the gene matches. The CDR3 is 18 residues long. The germline CDR1 and CDR2 sequences are SGHTA and FQGTGA. This chain's CDR3 is CASSWGTSGRYPTDTQYF. The CDR3 region has the DNA TGTGCCAGCAGCTGGGGGACTAGCGGGCGGTACCCCACAGATACGCAGTATTTT.

The chain couples TRBV9 to TRBJ2-7; the D gene is possibly TRBD2 (5 bases). The CDR3 loop spans 14 amino acids. Trimming cost V 2 bases and J 0 bases, with 9 bases left between them. Germline V gene lookup returns CDR1 SGDLS and CDR2 YYNGEE. CDR3 amino acids: CASSVSEDSYEQYF. CDR3 coding DNA: TGTGCCAGCAGCGTGTCGGAGGACTCCTACGAGCAGTACTTC.

This clone has only a few counts. The chain recombines TRBV5-1 with TRBJ1-6, with TRBD1 matching 10 bases. Germline-derived CDR1 and CDR2 are SGHRS and YFSETQ. The CDR3 covers 16 residues. V lost 0 bases, J lost 10 bases, and 7 bases stayed unmatched. The CDR3 coding sequence is TGCGCCAGCAGCTTGGTGGGACAGGGGAGAAACTCACCCCTCCACTTT. It specifies CASSLVGQGRNSPLHF.

The chain couples TRBV13 to TRBJ2-3, with TRBD2 matching 9 bases. Germline assignment: CDR1 PRHDT and CDR2 FYEKMQ (reference sequence). V was clipped by 5 bases and J by 4 bases; unmatched bases: 13. The CDR3 totals 17 residues. CDR3 protein: CASSPGGGVSISDTQYF. The CDR3 DNA reads TGTGCCAGCAGCCCTGGCGGGGGGGTCTCCATATCAGATACGCAGTATTTT.

The chain has TRBV2 and TRBJ1-2; the D gene is possibly TRBD1 (5 bases). The CDR3 runs to 13 residues. The germline gives CDR1 SNHLY, CDR2 FYNNEI. Trimming took off 1 base at V and 5 bases at J, with 8 bases between the two ends. CDR3 DNA sequence: TGTGCCAGCAGTGAAGGAACAGGATATGGCTACACCTTC. Its translation: CASSEGTGYGYTF.

Only a few counts were recorded for this clone. This chain links TRBV18 with TRBJ1-5; D is perhaps TRBD1 (6 bases). The germline CDR1 and CDR2 sequences are KGHSH and LQKENI. V was cut by 6 bases and J by 5 bases, with 20 bases left in between. The CDR3 is made up of 16 amino acids. CDR3: CASSQMGAGSYQPQHF. CDR3 nucleotide sequence: TGTGCCAGCTCCCAGATGGGGGCAGGGTCGTATCAGCCCCAGCATTTT.

The chain has TRBV18 and TRBJ2-7, with D maybe TRBD1 (5 bases). CDR3 size: 12 residues. V lost 3 bases to trimming and J lost 6 bases, with 9 bases between them. Germline V CDR1 and CDR2: KGHSH, LQKENI. CDR3 in amino acids: CASSPVQGEQYF. The CDR3 DNA is TGTGCCAGCTCACCCGTCCAGGGCGAGCAGTACTTC.

The chain is built from TRBV9 and TRBJ1-3, with D perhaps TRBD1 (6 bases). CDR1 is SGDLS, CDR2 YYNGEE, per germline. This CDR3 is 16 amino acids long. Deletions cut 4 bases from V and 2 bases from J, with 16 bases between. CDR3 sequence reads: CASSQYPTGTGNTIYF. The CDR3 DNA reads TGTGCCAGCAGCCAATACCCAACAGGGACTGGAAACACCATATATTTT.

The chain couples TRBV6-5 to TRBJ1-2; D uncertain. From germline, CDR1 is MNHEY and CDR2 SVGAGI. V gave up 0 bases and J gave up 4 bases, with 12 bases separating them. The CDR3 has 15 residues. The CDR3 DNA reads TGTGCCAGCAGTTACTCGGACCCCGGGATCTATGGCTACACCTTC. Protein sequence: CASSYSDPGIYGYTF.

The chain is built from TRBV10-3 and TRBJ1-5, with D hard to call. The V end lost 0 bases, the J end lost 5 bases, and 8 bases lay between the germline ends. Looked up from germline, CDR1 is ENHRY and CDR2 is SYGVKD. This CDR3 region has 14 residues. The chain's CDR3 is CAISESAQDQPQHF. The CDR3 DNA reads as TGTGCCATCAGTGAGTCGGCTCAGGATCAGCCCCAGCATTTT.

The chain carries TRBV2 and TRBJ1-2, with D perhaps matching TRBD1 (5 bases). V lost 6 bases, J lost 5 bases, and 7 bases lay in between. CDR1 and CDR2 from the germline V gene are SNHLY and FYNNEI. This CDR3 has 11 amino acids. CDR3 protein: CASSREYGYTF. The CDR3 DNA follows: TGTGCCAGCAGCAGGGAATATGGCTACACCTTC.

This chain uses TRBV30 with TRBJ1-1; D is ambiguous. This CDR3 is 11 amino acids long. Germline-derived CDR1 and CDR2 are GTSNPN and SVGIG (reference sequence). Deletions cut 0 bases from V and 6 bases from J, with 5 bases between. The CDR3 coding sequence is TGTGCCTGGAGTGTCTTAGCTGAAGCTTTCTTT. It is translated as CAWSVLAEAFF.

The genes are TRBV27 and TRBJ2-5, with D possibly being TRBD1 (5 bases). The end of the DNA is better explained by TRBJ2-7, so the J call may be wrong. The CDR3 spans 14 residues. CDR1 is MNHEY, CDR2 SMNVEV, per germline (reference sequence). CDR3 residues: CASSLQVPLYEQYF. The CDR3 region has the DNA TGTGCCAGCAGTCTACAGGTACCTCTCTACGAGCAGTACTTC.

V and J are TRBV19 and TRBJ2-2; D uncertain. The ends were cut back, 5 bases at V and 8 bases at J, with 9 bases in the middle. Germline V gene lookup returns CDR1 LNHDA and CDR2 SQIVND (reference sequence). The CDR3 consists of 12 residues. CDR3 region: CASSPYRGELFF. The CDR3 DNA reads TGTGCCAGTAGTCCCTATCGAGGGGAGCTGTTTTTT.

V usage is TRBV5-1 and J usage is TRBJ2-1, with D possibly being TRBD2 (6 bases). Germline CDR1 is SGHRS and CDR2 is YFSETQ. The V gene lost 0 bases and the J gene lost 10 bases, with 11 bases spanning the gap. The CDR3 spans 13 residues. The CDR3 coding sequence is TGCGCCAGCAGCTTGGGGGCGCTAGCGGAGCAGTTCTTC. Translation gives CASSLGALAEQFF. The whole variable domain, remainder taken from reference TRBV5-1 and TRBJ2-1, is KAGVTQTPRYLIKTRGQQVTLSCSPISGHRSVSWYQQTPGQGLQFLFEYFSETQRNKGNFPGRFSGRQFSNSRSEMNVSTLELGDSALYLCASSLGALAEQFFGPGTRLTVL.

The J gene is TRBJ1-6, the V gene TRBV30, with 9 positions matching TRBD1. CDR1 GTSNPN and CDR2 SVGIG come from the germline V gene (reference sequence). The CDR3 has 16 amino acids. Germline trimming cut 1 base from V and 11 bases from J; bases unmatched to any gene: 12. DNA of the CDR3: TGTGCCTGGAGTGGGGATCGCTGGGGACAGGGCACACCCCTCCACTTT. Its protein is CAWSGDRWGQGTPLHF.

This clone was seen only a few times. The CDR3 coding sequence is TGTGCCAGCACCGGAGGTTGGACAGAGGCTGGAAACACCATATATTTT. It encodes CASTGGWTEAGNTIYF. This chain uses TRBV7-9 with TRBJ1-3, with D possibly TRBD1 on 6 matching bases. The ends were cut back, 7 bases at V and 2 bases at J, with 18 bases in the middle. CDR1 and CDR2 (germline): SEHNR, FQNEAQ (reference sequence). The CDR3 length is 16 residues.

The V call is TRBV7-2, the J call TRBJ2-3; D unresolved. The CDR3 sequence is 14 residues long. V was trimmed by 2 bases and J by 5 bases, leaving 11 bases between them. CDR1 SGHTA and CDR2 FQGNSA come from the germline V gene. CDR3 sequence (DNA): TGTGCCAGCAGCTTACAGGTCATTGGAGATACGCAGTATTTT. As protein: CASSLQVIGDTQYF. Variable domain in full (rest from reference TRBV7-2 and TRBJ2-3): GAGVSQSPSNKVTEKGKDVELRCDPISGHTALYWYRQSLGQGLEFLIYFQGNSAPDKSGLPSDRFSAERTGGSVSTLTIQRTQQEDSAVYLCASSLQVIGDTQYFGPGTRLTVL.

The chain couples TRBV19 to TRBJ1-5; TRBD1 might be the D (5 bases). Germline CDR1 and CDR2: LNHDA and SQIVND (reference sequence). The CDR3 is 16 amino acids. V shed 3 bases and J shed 4 bases, with 16 bases lying between them. The CDR3 DNA follows: TGTGCCAGTAGTATCGGGGGTTGGGGAGAAAATCAGCCCCAGCATTTT. As protein: CASSIGGWGENQPQHF.

The chain links TRBV19 to TRBJ2-1; TRBD2 matches at 8 bases. The CDR3 totals 14 residues. With V trimmed by 5 bases and J by 2 bases, 2 bases remained unmatched. Germline CDR1 reads LNHDA; CDR2 reads SQIVND (reference sequence). This CDR3 reads CASSPGGAYNEQFF. CDR3 nucleotides: TGTGCCAGTAGTCCCGGGGGGGCCTACAATGAGCAGTTCTTC.

The chain joins TRBV18 to TRBJ1-6; possible D gene TRBD1, 6 bases. Germline CDR1 reads KGHSH; CDR2 reads LQKENI. This CDR3 spans 15 amino acids. With 4 bases removed from V and 5 bases from J, the gap between germline ends came to 12 bases. The CDR3 bases are TGTGCCAGCTCACGGGGGGGGCAAAATAATTCACCCCTCCACTTT. Protein: CASSRGGQNNSPLHF.

The chain uses TRBV11-2 and TRBJ2-2; 7 bases map to TRBD2. The CDR3 runs to 17 residues. Trimming at V came to 5 bases and at J to 4 bases, leaving 13 bases not matched to a gene. Germline V lookup: CDR1 SGHAT, CDR2 FQNNGV. CDR3 nucleotide sequence: TGTGCCAGCAGCGAAAAACTAGCGTCAGTACGCACCGGGGAGCTGTTTTTT. It is translated as CASSEKLASVRTGELFF.

This chain joins TRBV28 and TRBJ1-6, with TRBD1 identical over 8 bases. The germline V gene has CDR1 MDHEN and CDR2 SYDVKM. The V gene end was trimmed by 8 bases and the J gene end by 8 bases; junction bases not matched to a gene: 8. The CDR3 length is 14 residues. The CDR3 loop reads CASVPGQVDSPLHF. For the CDR3, the DNA is TGTGCCAGCGTCCCGGGACAGGTTGATTCACCCCTCCACTTT.

The CDR3 spells CASSYAGNEQFF. Written as DNA, the CDR3 is TGTGCCAGCAGTTACGCGGGTAATGAGCAGTTCTTC. The rearrangement joins TRBV6-5 to TRBJ2-1, with D possibly matching TRBD2 (5 bases). Trimming removed 2 bases from V and 7 bases from J, with 6 bases in between. The CDR3 runs to 12 residues. CDR1 MNHEY and CDR2 SVGAGI come from the germline V gene.

The chain carries TRBV7-9 and TRBJ1-1; the match to TRBD1 covers 7 bases. This CDR3 spans 17 amino acids. Per the germline V gene, CDR1 is SEHNR and CDR2 is FQNEAQ (reference sequence). V gave up 4 bases and J gave up 3 bases; unmatched junction bases: 14. CDR3 coding DNA: TGTGCCAGCAGCTCCCGAATACTAGGGACAGATGACACTGAAGCTTTCTTT. It translates to CASSSRILGTDDTEAFF.

This clone was seen a handful of times. V and J are TRBV6-5 and TRBJ2-5; 7 bases are shared with TRBD1. Germline V lookup: CDR1 MNHEY, CDR2 SVGAGI. The CDR3 contains 15 residues. V lost 5 bases, J lost 5 bases, and 11 bases stayed unmatched. The CDR3 spells CASSTGVASWETQYF. Here the CDR3 DNA reads TGTGCCAGCAGTACAGGGGTCGCTTCCTGGGAGACCCAGTACTTC.

This rearrangement joins TRBV5-1 to TRBJ2-7, with TRBD2 matching 7 bases. This CDR3 spans 13 amino acids. V lost 2 bases and J lost 5; bases outside the gene matches: 4. Germline CDR1 and CDR2: SGHRS and YFSETQ. The CDR3 sequence is CASSFRTSNEQYF. Here the CDR3 DNA reads TGCGCCAGCAGCTTTCGGACTAGTAACGAGCAGTACTTC.

The table lists this clone with a few counts. The chain uses TRBV5-4 and TRBJ2-7; a weak D match, TRBD2 (5 bases). The CDR3 consists of 12 residues. The V and J ends lost 1 base and 7 bases respectively, with 9 bases between them. CDR1 is SGHNT, CDR2 YYREEE, per germline (reference sequence). The CDR3 bases are TGTGCCAGCAGCTTGCGGGGTATGGAGCAGTACTTC. Translated: CASSLRGMEQYF.

This chain links TRBV4-1 with TRBJ2-4; 10 bases fit TRBD2. The germline gives CDR1 MGHRA, CDR2 YSYEKL. Trimming took 1 base from V and 2 from J; bases not matched to a gene: 5. This CDR3 spans 17 amino acids. CDR3 nucleotide sequence: TGCGCCAGCAGCCAAGTCGGACTAGCGGACACCAAAAACATTCAGTACTTC. Its protein is CASSQVGLADTKNIQYF.

V and J are TRBV7-7 and TRBJ2-3; the match to TRBD2 covers 10 bases. Germline CDR1 reads SSHAT; CDR2 reads FNYEAQ (reference sequence). Trimming cost V 3 bases and J 2 bases; bases outside gene matches: 2. This CDR3 contains 15 residues. CDR3 protein: CASSFGTSVTDTQYF. In DNA form, the CDR3 reads TGTGCCAGCAGCTTCGGGACTAGCGTCACAGATACGCAGTATTTT.